This T cell receptor beta chain is from a study of T cell responses to AZD1222 COVID-19 vaccine. V gave up 6 bases and J gave up 4 bases, with 4 bases separating them. Germline lookup yields CDR1 SNHLY and CDR2 FYNNEI. The CDR3 is made up of 11 amino acids. Sequencing was performed with immunoSEQ multiplex PCR; in TCRdb, only in-frame clones are kept and a portion is missing. This table has approximately 150,000 clones, around nine tenths appearing once. Turning to this clone: No antigen is known for it.

Findings and limits, study-wide: Only after the peak T cell response were repertoires sampled. Spike-specific TCR repertoires showed rising breadth and depth after two AZD1222 doses.

The chain combines TRBV2 with TRBJ2-1; D is ambiguous. The sequence was obtained from an adult in good health. The material was peripheral blood, obtained on day 0 of AZD1222 vaccination. The CDR3 region has the DNA TGTGCCAGCAGCCCGTACAATGAGCAGTTCTTC. Protein: CASSPYNEQFF.